These 20 T cell receptor beta chains were sequenced from one sample in a study of cytomegalovirus exposure and HLA in healthy donors. Primers: 60 Vbeta forward and 13 Jbeta reverse. The table came from immunoSEQ multiplex PCR; TCRdb's copy has only in-frame clones and leaves some out. The top ten clones hold 3% of a sample with 50,000 or so clones, about three quarters of them seen once. Sequencing was carried out using PBMCs. The receptors come from a man aged 18 to 30 in good health and CMV-seronegative.

The V gene is TRBV29-1, the J gene TRBJ2-7; 10 positions agree with TRBD1. Germline-derived CDR1 and CDR2 are SQVTM and ANQGSEA. V trimming: 7 bases; J trimming: 7 bases; junction bases outside the gene matches: 13. The CDR3 is 14 residues long. The CDR3 DNA reads as TGCAGCGCTGTAACCGGGACAGGGGAGTGGGAGCAGTACTTC. It specifies CSAVTGTGEWEQYF.

V usage is TRBV15 and J usage is TRBJ2-7; D not resolved. V lost 0 bases and J lost 1, with 7 bases in between. The CDR3 length is 14 residues. CDR1 LNHNV and CDR2 YYDKDF come from the germline V gene (reference sequence). In DNA form, the CDR3 reads TGTGCCACCAGCAGAGATTACGGTTCCTACGAGCAGTACTTC. Its protein is CATSRDYGSYEQYF.

V and J are TRBV29-1 and TRBJ1-2, with TRBD1 identical over 7 bases. Unmatched junction bases numbered 11, after V lost 7 bases and J lost 6 bases. CDR1 is SQVTM and CDR2 is ANQGSEA in the germline V gene. The CDR3 sequence is 13 residues long. The CDR3 here is CSAQTGIIDGYTF. CDR3 DNA sequence: TGCAGCGCGCAGACAGGGATTATCGATGGCTACACCTTC.

The chain couples TRBV27 to TRBJ1-1; the match to TRBD1 covers 8 bases. Germline V CDR1 and CDR2: MNHEY, SMNVEV (reference sequence). V trimming: 2 bases; J trimming: 7 bases; junction bases outside the gene matches: 6. The CDR3 spans 14 residues. CDR3 in DNA: TGTGCCAGCAGTTTAGGGACAGGCCGATATGAAGCTTTCTTT. This encodes CASSLGTGRYEAFF.

V is TRBV28 and J is TRBJ1-1, with 9 bases fitting TRBD1. The trim removed 6 bases at V and 5 bases at J, leaving 13 bases unmatched. Germline V lookup: CDR1 MDHEN, CDR2 SYDVKM. The CDR3 spans 16 residues. CDR3 residues: CASSKTGGGSGTEAFF. CDR3 DNA sequence: TGTGCCAGCAGCAAAACAGGGGGCGGATCGGGGACTGAAGCTTTCTTT.

Points on this clone: Germline is not matched at one junction end, which may reflect a read error. V is TRBV28 and J is TRBJ2-2, with 16 bases identical to TRBD2. This CDR3 contains 14 residues. Germline V gene data show CDR1 as MDHEN and CDR2 as SYDVKM. CDR3 coding DNA: TGTGCCAGCAGTCCGGGACTAGCGGGAGGGGGGCTGTTTTTT. It yields the protein CASSPGLAGGGLFF.

The V call is TRBV14, the J call TRBJ2-5; D remains unclear. Trimming took off 5 bases at V and 0 bases at J, with 13 bases between the two ends. The CDR3 sequence is 15 residues long. Germline-derived CDR1 and CDR2 are SGHDN and FVKESK. Written as DNA, the CDR3 is TGTGCCAGCAGCTTCAGTCTACAGTACCAAGAGACCCAGTACTTC. Translation gives CASSFSLQYQETQYF.

The CDR3 nucleotides read TGTGCCAGCAGTGGATGGCAGGGGGCTGAGACCCAGTACTTC. This codes for CASSGWQGAETQYF. The genes are TRBV27 and TRBJ2-5; 8 bases line up with TRBD1. With V trimmed by 5 bases and J by 5 bases, 7 bases remained unmatched. The CDR3 covers 14 residues. Germline lookup yields CDR1 MNHEY and CDR2 SMNVEV (reference sequence).

This clone was counted only a few times. The chain couples TRBV14 to TRBJ1-3; D call uncertain. The CDR3 runs 14 residues. Germline assignment: CDR1 SGHDN and CDR2 FVKESK. The V end lost 4 bases, the J end lost 0 bases, and 7 bases lay between the germline ends. The CDR3 loop reads CASSPVFSGNTIYF. For the CDR3, the DNA is TGTGCCAGCAGCCCCGTCTTCTCTGGAAACACCATATATTTT.

The CDR3 coding sequence is TGTGCCACCAGCAGAGATAAGGGGCAACAAGAGACCCAGTACTTC. Its protein product is CATSRDKGQQETQYF. The chain links TRBV15 to TRBJ2-5; D is perhaps TRBD1 (5 bases). Per the germline V gene, CDR1 is LNHNV and CDR2 is YYDKDF (reference sequence). V lost 0 bases, J lost 2 bases, and 10 bases lay in between. CDR3 length equals 15 residues.

This clone was counted a few times. The chain combines TRBV6-5 with TRBJ1-4, with D perhaps TRBD1 (5 bases). V shed 0 bases and J shed 4 bases, with 12 bases lying between them. The CDR3 spans 16 residues. The germline V gene has CDR1 MNHEY and CDR2 SVGAGI. CDR3 in DNA: TGTGCCAGCAGTTACTCTCCGACAGATGTTAATGAAAAACTGTTTTTT. Translation gives CASSYSPTDVNEKLFF.

The chain has TRBV5-4 and TRBJ2-7; possibly TRBD1 for D (6 bases). Trimming removed 4 bases from V and 2 bases from J, with 19 bases in between. Germline assignment: CDR1 SGHNT and CDR2 YYREEE (reference sequence). This CDR3 spans 16 amino acids. The CDR3 DNA reads as TGTGCCAGCAGCCCACCGGGACAAGTCAACCCCTACGAGCAGTACTTC. This encodes CASSPPGQVNPYEQYF. Full variable domain (missing parts from reference TRBV5-4 and TRBJ2-7): ETGVTQSPTHLIKTRGQQVTLRCSSQSGHNTVSWYQQALGQGPQFIFQYYREEENGRGNFPPRFSGLQFPNYSSELNVNALELDDSALYLCASSPPGQVNPYEQYFGPGTRLTVT.

The gene calls are TRBV29-1 and TRBJ2-7; 9 bases are shared with TRBD1. V shed 7 bases and J 0 bases; nucleotides not matched to a gene: 4. The CDR3 extends over 13 amino acids. The germline V gene has CDR1 SQVTM and CDR2 ANQGSEA. CDR3 nucleotide sequence: TGCAGCGCCCGGGACAGGGTCTCCTACGAGCAGTACTTC. Translating gives CSARDRVSYEQYF.

This clone was seen more than once but under ten times. This chain links TRBV7-9 with TRBJ2-7; weak D call: TRBD1 (6 bases). Germline V gives CDR1 SEHNR, CDR2 FQNEAQ (reference sequence). This CDR3 region has 17 residues. V lost 2 bases and J 3 bases, leaving 20 bases between the germline ends. The CDR3 region is CASSLPDSSQGHYEQYF. The CDR3 DNA reads as TGTGCCAGCAGCTTACCGGACTCCTCACAGGGACACTACGAGCAGTACTTC.

This clone was counted between two and nine times. The genes are TRBV10-2 and TRBJ2-3; D possibly corresponds to TRBD1 (5 bases). Trimming shortened V by 6 bases and J by 2 bases, and 18 bases separated the two germline ends. The CDR3 length is 16 residues. Germline-derived CDR1 and CDR2 are WSHSY and SAAADI. CDR3 nucleotide sequence: TGCGCCAGCAGGAAGTGGGGCCAGCCTTTCACAGATACGCAGTATTTT. Translation gives CASRKWGQPFTDTQYF.

V and J are TRBV11-2 and TRBJ2-7; the D gene is possibly TRBD1 (6 bases). Germline V lookup: CDR1 SGHAT, CDR2 FQNNGV. The CDR3 spans 14 residues. Deletions cut 2 bases from V and 5 bases from J, with 13 bases between. CDR3 coding DNA: TGTGCCAGCAGCTTAAAGACAGGTGGGCACGAGCAGTACTTC. Protein product: CASSLKTGGHEQYF.

The V call is TRBV6-1, the J call TRBJ1-5; no definite D call. V was pared by 3 bases and J by 8 bases, with 14 bases between. This CDR3 spans 14 amino acids. Germline CDR1 reads MNHNS; CDR2 reads SASEGT. CDR3 in DNA: TGTGCCAGCAGTGACTCGGGAGGCCTAGAGCCCCAGCATTTT. Translating it yields CASSDSGGLEPQHF.

This clone was seen a handful of times. The genes are TRBV2 and TRBJ2-2, with TRBD1 matching over 10 bases. The J segment lost 3 bases and the V segment lost 6 bases, leaving 13 bases of the junction unmatched. CDR3 length equals 18 residues. The germline CDR1 and CDR2 sequences are SNHLY and FYNNEI. This CDR3 reads CASSLSPPGQGYTGELFF. The DNA for the CDR3 is TGTGCCAGCAGCCTTTCCCCCCCGGGACAGGGGTACACCGGGGAGCTGTTTTTT.

The J gene is TRBJ2-7, the V gene TRBV6-5, with TRBD1 identical over 8 bases. The CDR3 loop spans 14 amino acids. Looked up from germline, CDR1 is MNHEY and CDR2 is SVGAGI. Unmatched junction bases numbered 7, after V lost 6 bases and J lost 3 bases. This CDR3 is CASSLRGTGYEQYF. The CDR3 nucleotides are TGTGCCAGCAGCCTCAGGGGGACAGGCTACGAGCAGTACTTC.

The genes are TRBV11-2 and TRBJ1-2, with unresolved D. The CDR3 consists of 12 residues. V lost 5 bases and J 4 bases, leaving 8 bases between the germline ends. In germline, CDR1 is SGHAT, CDR2 FQNNGV. Here the CDR3 DNA reads TGTGCCAGCAGCCCGGGAATCTATGGCTACACCTTC. Translating it yields CASSPGIYGYTF.